These T cell receptor beta chains were read from a single sample in a study of T cell responses to AZD1222 COVID-19 vaccine. The repertoire was sequenced with immunoSEQ multiplex PCR; TCRdb's copy has only in-frame clones and lacks some. The sample consists of about 120,000 clones, 90% to 95% of them appearing once. The specimen was peripheral blood, collected 28 days after the second AZD1222 dose. The receptors here all came from an adult who received the AZD1222 COVID-19 vaccine. Both conserved end residues are part of each CDR3. The D gene is left open where the match is weak. Size is omitted from some rows. Given values are once, few, many or a class for expanded clones.

-	TRBV4-3	TRBD2	TRBJ2-7	TGCGCCAGCAGCCCCCCGGGAGGGTCCTACGAGCAGTACTTC	CASSPPGGSYEQYF
once	TRBV6-2/TRBV6-3	TRBD2	TRBJ2-3	TGTGCCAGCAGTCGCGGACTAGCGGCCACAGATACGCAGTATTTT	CASSRGLAATDTQYF
-	TRBV7-2	TRBD1	TRBJ1-3	TGTGCCAGCAGCAGGGACAGGTTAACTGGAAACACCATATATTTT	CASSRDRLTGNTIYF
-	TRBV29-1	-	TRBJ2-3	TGCAGCGTTGGCGAAAGGACAGATACGCAGTATTTT	CSVGERTDTQYF
-	TRBV5-1	-	TRBJ2-7	TGCGCCAGCAGCAGCAACGCAGGGAACTACGAGCAGTACTTC	CASSSNAGNYEQYF
-	TRBV24-1	TRBD2	TRBJ2-1	TGTGCCACCAGTGACACCGGGACTAGTCAGTTCTTC	CATSDTGTSQFF
-	TRBV5-1	-	TRBJ1-4	TGCGCCAGCAGCTTAGGGGGATCTAATGAAAAACTGTTTTTT	CASSLGGSNEKLFF
-	TRBV16	TRBD1	TRBJ2-5	TGTGCCAGCAGCCAAGACAGGGGAGAGACCCAGTACTTC	CASSQDRGETQYF
-	TRBV7-3	TRBD2	TRBJ2-4	TGTGCCAGCAGCTGGGGACTAGCGGGCTTCGGGGAAAACATTCAGTACTTC	CASSWGLAGFGENIQYF
-	TRBV12-3/TRBV12-4	-	TRBJ2-2	TGTGCCAGCAGCCTGAACACCGGGGAGCTGTTTTTT	CASSLNTGELFF
-	TRBV28	-	TRBJ1-1	TGTGCCAGCTGCGTCGTTGGGTTACAAGCTTTCTTT	CASCVVGLQAFF
-	TRBV5-6	-	TRBJ2-3	TGTGCCAGCAGCTTGGTGATCGGCACAGATACGCAGTATTTT	CASSLVIGTDTQYF
-	TRBV6-2/TRBV6-3	-	TRBJ2-5	TGTGCCAGCAGTTTGCTACAAGAGACCCAGTACTTC	CASSLLQETQYF
-	TRBV6-5	-	TRBJ1-1	TGTGCCAGCAGTTACTGGGGGGGCGCGGAACTAAGGGGAGCTTTCTTT	CASSYWGGAELRGAFF